This T cell receptor (beta chain) was obtained from a study of blood T cell repertoires in COVID-19 (dated by TCRdb to about 2020). General notes on the study: Samples covering the acute and convalescent phases of COVID-19 were provided by collaborators in the United States, Italy and Spain. The prospective study material was composed of cDNA or gDNA derived from T cells, B-cell-depleted T cells, or PBMCs. The dataset comprised deeply sampled blood TCRbeta repertoires from subjects exposed to, actively infected with, or recovered from COVID-19. The repertoires were released in a freely available public database meant as a resource for research on the immune response to SARS-CoV-2. Samples came from the ongoing ImmuneRACE study (first 160 participants) plus 1,254 subjects from 6 global collaborators. A de-identified subject ID, COVID-19 status, age in years and sex were almost always included in the sample metadata. Where available, HLA class I and class II types were obtained from metadata supplied by the sample provider rather than from assay-based typing. Overall study outcomes, separate from this receptor: The amount of clinical and demographic metadata varied by source and participant and was provided uncurated.

TCRbeta CDR3 regions were amplified from genomic DNA using the immunoSEQ Assay, a bias-controlled multiplex PCR. As for how the authors treated the data: Within the assay, amplification of reference gene primers was used to estimate how many nucleated cells each sample contained. To quantify the absolute abundance of each unique TCRbeta CDR3 rearrangement, sequence reads were collapsed and filtered. For each sample, productive Simpson clonality was calculated as the square root of Simpson's diversity index over productive rearrangements. TCRdb mirrors the immuneACCESS table, restricted to in-frame sequences. Some clones are absent from its copies; in checked studies, under half trace to an unresolved V gene, and the reason for the others is unknown. The V and J calls and the clone size are those of that table, but D and trimming were determined from the DNA. Recorded for this sample are 35,000 to 45,000 clones; roughly four fifths of them occurred a single time. The ten biggest clones cover around 44% of the sample.

Taken from cysteine to phenylalanine, the CDR3 has 15 residues. Here the CDR3 DNA is all that survives: 45 bases in frame from base 1. V loses 4 bases of germline sequence and J loses 0 bases, and the interval between the two ends is 7 bases. CDR1 LNHDA and CDR2 SQIVND were looked up in the germline V gene (reference sequence). Each collaborating institution followed its own protocols to collect whole blood in K2EDTA tubes. For TCRbeta analysis, collaborator samples were shipped as frozen whole blood, as isolated PBMCs, or as DNA extracted from either sample type. As concerns this clone: Its antigen is still unknown. Per-nucleotide qualities are absent, and no much larger clonotype sits a single base away.

The chain employs TRBV19 and TRBJ2-6; no D gene can be assigned with confidence. The sequence derives from a human donor in a cohort sampled during active or convalescent COVID-19. The donor label of this sample is uncertain. Material for sequencing was peripheral blood. The base sequence is TGTGCCAGTAGTAGTCATTTCTCTGGGGCCAACGTCCTGACTTTC. Translated, it reads CASSSHFSGANVLTF.